The 14 T cell receptor beta chains reported below all come from one sample, sequenced in a study of shared clonotypes between healthy human individuals. The repertoire was sequenced with immunoSEQ multiplex PCR; TCRdb's copy has only in-frame clones and lacks some. Of under 650,000 clones listed, around 96% are singletons. The specimen was naive CD4+ T cells sorted from blood. Regarding subset: CD45RA+ positively selected. The receptor source for this set is a woman aged 25 to 39 in good health.

The V call is TRBV10-3, the J call TRBJ2-7; 8 bases fit TRBD2. V lost 5 bases, J lost 3 bases, and 6 bases stayed unmatched. The CDR3 is made up of 14 amino acids. Germline V gives CDR1 ENHRY, CDR2 SYGVKD. CDR3 region: CAISFGTSGYEQYF. The CDR3 DNA is TGTGCCATCAGTTTCGGAACTAGCGGCTACGAGCAGTACTTC.

The chain uses TRBV4-2 and TRBJ1-2, with D unresolved. The germline gives CDR1 LGHNA, CDR2 YNFKEQ. CDR3 length equals 14 residues. Trimming removed 1 base at V and 4 bases at J, with 10 bases between. CDR3: CASSQGVESYGYTF. As DNA, the CDR3 is TGTGCCAGCAGCCAAGGAGTAGAAAGCTATGGCTACACCTTC.

J is TRBJ1-2 and V is TRBV18; TRBD1 aligns across 8 bases. The ends lost 3 bases at V and 7 bases at J; junction bases unmatched: 10. The CDR3 extends over 15 amino acids. Germline-derived CDR1 and CDR2 are KGHSH and LQKENI. DNA for the CDR3: TGTGCCAGCTCACCGGACAGGGCCACTCTCGGTGGCTACACCTTC. This sequence encodes CASSPDRATLGGYTF.

This chain links TRBV11-2 with TRBJ2-7; 8 bases fit TRBD2. Trimming took 5 bases from V and 4 from J; bases not matched to a gene: 13. This CDR3 is built from 16 residues. Germline CDR1 reads SGHAT; CDR2 reads FQNNGV. The CDR3 DNA reads as TGTGCCAGCAGCACAACTAGCGGAGGGGGAGGGTACGAGCAGTACTTC. Protein sequence: CASSTTSGGGGYEQYF.

The chain couples TRBV15 to TRBJ2-5; 8 bases line up with TRBD1. This CDR3 is 15 amino acids long. CDR1 and CDR2 (germline): LNHNV, YYDKDF (reference sequence). The ends lost 0 bases at V and 3 bases at J; junction bases unmatched: 3. CDR3 sequence reads: CATSREQGAEETQYF. As DNA, the CDR3 is TGTGCCACCAGCAGAGAGCAGGGGGCCGAAGAGACCCAGTACTTC. The whole variable domain, remainder taken from reference TRBV15 and TRBJ2-5, is DAMVIQNPRYQVTQFGKPVTLSCSQTLNHNVMYWYQQKSSQAPKLLFHYYDKDFNNEADTPDNFQSRRPNTSFCFLDIRSPGLGDTAMYLCATSREQGAEETQYFGPGTRLLVL.

The CDR3 DNA is TGTGCCAGCAGTTTCCTAGCGGGAGTCATAAACGAGCAGTACTTC. Amino acid sequence: CASSFLAGVINEQYF. The chain recombines TRBV27 with TRBJ2-7; 10 bases align to TRBD2. The junction had 7 bases not matched to a gene; V was cut back by 3 bases and J by 5 bases. Germline-derived CDR1 and CDR2 are MNHEY and SMNVEV (reference sequence). This CDR3 contains 15 residues.

The rearrangement links TRBV28 to TRBJ2-2, with a tentative D call TRBD1 (6 bases). This CDR3 comprises 15 residues. The V and J ends lost 3 bases and 4 bases respectively, with 12 bases between them. Germline CDR1 reads MDHEN; CDR2 reads SYDVKM. The CDR3, as DNA: TGTGCCAGCAGTTTGCCAGGGGATCGCACCGGGGAGCTGTTTTTT. Its translation is CASSLPGDRTGELFF.

The J gene is TRBJ1-2, the V gene TRBV6-4; no definite D call. Germline CDR1 MRHNA, CDR2 SNTAGT. V was trimmed by 7 bases and J by 8 bases, leaving 23 bases between them. This CDR3 contains 15 residues. The DNA for the CDR3 is TGTGCCAGCAAGGCAGGCCCTCGAGAGGATTGGGGCTACACCTTC. It specifies CASKAGPREDWGYTF.

V and J are TRBV2 and TRBJ2-6, with D perhaps TRBD1 or TRBD2 (5 bases each). Trimming stripped 9 bases from V and 2 bases from J, with 20 bases between. This CDR3 has 17 residues. The germline V gene has CDR1 SNHLY and CDR2 FYNNEI. The CDR3 DNA reads as TGTGCCAGTTCCCCGGGGCCCGTATCAGCTGGGGCCAACGTCCTGACTTTC. Translated, it gives CASSPGPVSAGANVLTF.

This clone appeared a few times. The chain carries TRBV2 and TRBJ1-5, with D possibly being TRBD1 (6 bases). Trimming shortened V by 10 bases and J by 1 base, and 14 bases separated the two germline ends. The germline CDR1 and CDR2 sequences are SNHLY and FYNNEI. CDR3 length: 14 amino acids. CDR3 DNA: TGTGCCATCAGGGGCCGCGCGAGCAATCAGCCCCAGCATTTT. Amino acid sequence: CAIRGRASNQPQHF.

This rearrangement joins TRBV27 to TRBJ1-5; no firm D call. CDR3 size: 13 residues. CDR1 is MNHEY, CDR2 SMNVEV, per germline (reference sequence). V was shortened by 5 bases and J by 4 bases, with 9 bases between the two germline ends. The CDR3: CASSKLRNQPQHF. CDR3 coding DNA: TGTGCCAGCAGTAAGCTTAGAAATCAGCCCCAGCATTTT.

The V call is TRBV7-2, the J call TRBJ2-2; no reliable D call. This CDR3 has 15 amino acids. Trimming stripped 5 bases from V and 1 base from J, with 11 bases between. In germline, CDR1 is SGHTA, CDR2 FQGNSA. The CDR3 sequence is CASSRHGGNTGELFF. CDR3 DNA sequence: TGTGCCAGCAGCCGCCATGGCGGGAACACCGGGGAGCTGTTTTTT.

V usage is TRBV21-1 and J usage is TRBJ2-5. TRBV21-1 is designated a pseudogene. The CDR3 contains 14 residues. DNA for the CDR3: TGTGCCAGCAGCCCCCGGGGCGACCAAGAGACCCAGTACTTC. This encodes CASSPRGDQETQYF.

Concerning this clone itself: This sample includes further DNA sequences coding for the same CDR3. The V call is TRBV5-1, the J call TRBJ1-4; D is perhaps TRBD1 (6 bases). The germline V and J ends were trimmed by 5 bases and 8 bases, with 16 bases remaining between them. CDR3 size: 14 residues. CDR1 and CDR2 from the germline V gene are SGHRS and YFSETQ. The CDR3 reads CASSLSGDNEKLFF. CDR3 nucleotides: TGCGCCAGCAGTCTTTCAGGGGACAACGAAAAACTGTTTTTT.